A single sample gave rise to the 12 T cell receptor beta chains below, sequenced in a study of T cell repertoires in ileal Crohn's disease. Some clones are missing from TCRdb's copy, which holds only in-frame ones; the method was immunoSEQ multiplex PCR. This table has roughly 30,000 clones, around four fifths appearing once. The material sequenced was ileal tissue. The source of these receptors is an adult with Crohn's disease.

The rearrangement links TRBV27 to TRBJ1-1, with D perhaps TRBD1 (6 bases). The V end lost 5 bases, the J end lost 11 bases, and 18 bases lay between the germline ends. The CDR3 has 13 amino acids. In germline, CDR1 is MNHEY, CDR2 SMNVEV (reference sequence). The CDR3 loop reads CASSPGTGYRAFF. In DNA form, the CDR3 reads TGTGCCAGCAGTCCCGGAACAGGGTATAGGGCTTTCTTT.

J is TRBJ2-2 and V is TRBV5-4; 8 bases match TRBD2. V trimming: 1 base; J trimming: 6 bases; junction bases outside the gene matches: 5. The CDR3 runs 15 residues. Germline lookup yields CDR1 SGHNT and CDR2 YYREEE (reference sequence). The CDR3 protein is CASSLSGRSPGELFF. The CDR3 bases are TGTGCCAGCAGCTTGAGCGGGAGAAGCCCCGGGGAGCTGTTTTTT.

This clone was seen a few times. J is TRBJ2-2 and V is TRBV9, with D unresolved. Germline V gene sequence: CDR1 SGDLS, CDR2 YYNGEE. Trimming took off 0 bases at V and 1 base at J, with 10 bases between the two ends. This CDR3 has 16 residues. The CDR3 coding sequence is TGTGCCAGCAGCGTAGTCCCTACCCTGAACACCGGGGAGCTGTTTTTT. Protein sequence: CASSVVPTLNTGELFF.

The count of this clone is one. This chain joins TRBV5-1 and TRBJ1-2, with D unresolved. Germline V gene data show CDR1 as SGHRS and CDR2 as YFSETQ. This CDR3 is 14 amino acids long. The V end was cut by 0 bases, the J end by 4 bases, with 10 bases between. CDR3 amino acids: CASSLEQSSYGYTF. The CDR3 coding sequence is TGCGCCAGCAGCTTGGAACAGTCTTCCTATGGCTACACCTTC.

V usage is TRBV19 and J usage is TRBJ2-3; a weak D match, TRBD2 (5 bases). CDR3 length equals 14 residues. Trimming removed 3 bases at V and 1 base at J, with 8 bases between. In germline, CDR1 is LNHDA, CDR2 SQIVND (reference sequence). CDR3 amino acids: CASSIRGGTDTQYF. CDR3 DNA: TGTGCCAGTAGTATTCGGGGAGGCACAGATACGCAGTATTTT.

J is TRBJ1-4 and V is TRBV18; 8 bases match TRBD1. The CDR3 spans 14 residues. V was pared by 3 bases and J by 8 bases, with 5 bases of the junction left unmatched. The V gene's germline CDR1 is KGHSH and CDR2 LQKENI. The CDR3 protein is CASSPFQGAEKLFF. CDR3 DNA sequence: TGTGCCAGCTCACCTTTCCAGGGGGCGGAAAAACTGTTTTTT.

The CDR3 DNA follows: TGTGCCAGCAGCGCTAGTCGGACTAGTTTCGGCTACGAGCAGTACTTC. Encoded protein: CASSASRTSFGYEQYF. The rearrangement links TRBV16 to TRBJ2-7; 7 bases map to TRBD2. This CDR3 spans 16 amino acids. With V trimmed by 5 bases and J by 3 bases, 13 bases remained unmatched. Germline CDR1 and CDR2: KGHSY and FQNENV.

The count of this clone is one. The chain combines TRBV4-1 with TRBJ1-2; 9 nucleotides agree with TRBD1. The length of the CDR3 is 15 residues. The trim removed 3 bases at V and 2 bases at J, leaving 4 bases unmatched. Germline CDR1 reads MGHRA; CDR2 reads YSYEKL. The CDR3, as DNA: TGCGCCAGCAGCCATGTTGGACAGGGGAACTATGGCTACACCTTC. It specifies CASSHVGQGNYGYTF.

This clone occurred a few times. V is TRBV4-2 and J is TRBJ1-2, with TRBD1 identical over 9 bases. V gave up 5 bases and J gave up 3 bases; unmatched junction bases: 7. Germline-derived CDR1 and CDR2 are LGHNA and YNFKEQ. This CDR3 contains 15 residues. The CDR3 DNA follows: TGTGCCAGCAGCGCTAGGACAGGGGATGACTATGGCTACACCTTC. As protein: CASSARTGDDYGYTF.

The chain recombines TRBV6-6 with TRBJ2-7; the match to TRBD1 covers 9 bases. This CDR3 has 16 residues. CDR1 MNHNY and CDR2 SVGAGI come from the germline V gene (reference sequence). Germline trimming cut 0 bases from V and 2 bases from J; bases unmatched to any gene: 5. In DNA form, the CDR3 reads TGTGCCAGCAGTTACTCGAACAGGGGGCGGACCTACGAGCAGTACTTC. It is translated as CASSYSNRGRTYEQYF.

The chain couples TRBV11-2 to TRBJ2-2, with a weak D call TRBD1 (6 bases). Germline V lookup: CDR1 SGHAT, CDR2 FQNNGV. The CDR3 extends over 15 amino acids. The V gene lost 3 bases and the J gene lost 0 bases, with 8 bases spanning the gap. This CDR3 is CASSFRGTNTGELFF. In DNA, the CDR3 is TGTGCCAGCAGCTTCAGGGGTACGAACACCGGGGAGCTGTTTTTT.

V usage is TRBV9 and J usage is TRBJ1-4; no clear D. The CDR3 covers 16 residues. Trimming shortened V by 0 bases and J by 0 bases, and 9 bases separated the two germline ends. Germline V gene sequence: CDR1 SGDLS, CDR2 YYNGEE. CDR3 coding DNA: TGTGCCAGCAGCGTAGGGCGGGCCGCAACTAATGAAAAACTGTTTTTT. This translates into CASSVGRAATNEKLFF.